This T cell receptor (beta chain) emerged from a study of blood T cell repertoires in COVID-19. The wider study: Whether acute or convalescent, the COVID-19 samples came from the United States, Italy and Spain. PBMCs, B-cell-depleted T cells, or T cells were the source of the cDNA or gDNA that made up the material.

Original data processing: Amplification from reference gene primers served as the basis for estimated nucleated cell counts. TCRdb keeps only in-frame clones here, not all; method: immunoSEQ multiplex PCR. That table furnishes V, J and clone size, whereas the DNA furnished D and trimming. The sample consists of under 110,000 clones, about 90% of them appearing once. Germline V lookup: CDR1 SGDLS, CDR2 YYNGEE. This CDR3 is built from 14 residues. V was clipped by 4 bases and J by 8 bases, with 16 bases between them. This TCR was sampled from a man aged 45 to 65 with acute or convalescent COVID-19. The rearrangement links TRBV9 to TRBJ1-5; maybe TRBD1 (6 bases). Sequenced input: peripheral blood. CDR3 bases: TGTGCCAGCAGCCCAGGGAGGGGGAGAGAGCCCCAGCATTTT. Its protein is CASSPGRGREPQHF.